These 20 T cell receptor beta chains share one sample of origin, sequenced in a study of CD8+CD57+ T cells in acquired aplastic anemia (dated 2018 in TCRdb). Flow cytometry had shown CD8+CD57+ cell expansion in the patients selected for sequencing. TCRdb records Illumina HiSeq 2000 as the sequencer. Profiling of TCR beta VDJ combinations and CDR3 sequences used genomic DNA as the template. Clones were called with MiXCR by TCRdb after fastp trimmed the public reads at Q25, and only in-frame beta chains were retained. Each entry is one CDR3 protein sequence, shown with its most common DNA and genes. The sample has hundreds of thousands of distinct CDR3 sequences on record, around 32% of them singletons. The ten largest clones represent 0.82% of the sample. Sequences were obtained from sorted CD4+, CD8+, or CD8+CD57+ T cells (not recorded which) from PBMCs. The receptors come from a human donor with aplastic anemia.

This clonotype was found a few times. The DNA of the CDR3 is TGTGCCAGCAGCTCTCGACGGGAGTTTGGGTACGAGCAGTACTTC. It codes for CASSSRREFGYEQYF. The rearrangement uses TRBV13 and TRBJ2-7; tentative D call: TRBD2 (6 bases). The germline gives CDR1 PRHDT, CDR2 FYEKMQ (reference sequence). This CDR3 comprises 15 residues. V lost 4 bases, J lost 4 bases, and 17 bases lay in between.

This clonotype appeared once. A much larger clone differs by one base, so this may be a read error. The V call is TRBV2, the J call TRBJ1-1, with 9 bases lining up with TRBD1. Germline CDR1 and CDR2: SNHLY and FYNNEI. V lost 4 bases, J lost 4 bases, and 4 bases stayed unmatched. The CDR3 length is 14 residues. For the CDR3, the DNA is TGTGCCAGCAGTGGACAGGGGGGGAGCACTGAAGCTTTCTTT. This sequence encodes CASSGQGGSTEAFF. Full variable domain (remainder filled in from reference TRBV2 and TRBJ1-1): EPEVTQTPSHQVTQMGQEVILRCVPISNHLYFYWYRQILGQKVEFLVSFYNNEISEKSEIFDDQFSVERPDGSNFTLKIRSTKLEDSAMYFCASSGQGGSTEAFFGQGTRLTVV.

This clonotype was counted many times. The V gene is TRBV2, the J gene TRBJ2-3, with TRBD2 matching over 8 bases. Germline CDR1 SNHLY, CDR2 FYNNEI. The CDR3 runs to 16 residues. With V trimmed by 2 bases and J by 6 bases, 10 bases remained unmatched. The CDR3 DNA sequence: TGTGCCAGCAGTGAACGTCCTAGCGGGCTGGGTGATACGCAGTATTTT. It specifies CASSERPSGLGDTQYF.

This clonotype was seen a few times. V gene TRBV19 combines with J gene TRBJ1-4; unclear D gene. The V gene's germline CDR1 is LNHDA and CDR2 SQIVND (reference sequence). The V gene lost 2 bases and the J gene lost 2 bases, with 0 bases spanning the gap. The length of the CDR3 is 12 residues. CDR3 nucleotides: TGTGCCAGTAGTATAACTAATGAAAAACTGTTTTTT. As protein: CASSITNEKLFF.

In the case of this clonotype: A much larger clone lies a single base off, so this may be a read error. V and J are TRBV12-3 or TRBV12-4 and TRBJ2-7; 14 bases fit TRBD2. This CDR3 contains 14 residues. The trim removed 6 bases at V and 9 bases at J, leaving 7 bases unmatched. For the CDR3, the DNA is TGTGCCAGCAGCCATGGACTAGCGGGAGGAGGGCAGTACTTC. Amino acid sequence: CASSHGLAGGGQYF.

This clonotype was detected a few times. The rearrangement uses TRBV4-3 and TRBJ1-6; D is undetermined. The CDR3 runs 14 residues. Germline assignment: CDR1 LGHNA and CDR2 YSLEER. V shed 2 bases and J shed 5 bases, with 7 bases lying between them. The CDR3 DNA is TGCGCCAGCAGCCAAATCGGGGATAATTCACCCCTCCACTTT. Amino acids: CASSQIGDNSPLHF.

This clonotype was observed at least ten times. This rearrangement joins TRBV19 to TRBJ1-1; 8 bases fit TRBD1. CDR1 and CDR2 (germline): LNHDA, SQIVND (reference sequence). J was trimmed by 1 base and V by 6 bases; bases with no gene match: 7. This CDR3 contains 15 residues. The CDR3 loop reads CASRVDRGSNTEAFF. The CDR3 region has the DNA TGTGCCAGTAGAGTCGACAGGGGCTCGAACACTGAAGCTTTCTTT.

This sequence joins TRBV24-1 and TRBJ2-5; 9 bases are a match to TRBD1. The CDR3 is 16 residues long. The germline V gene encodes CDR1 KGHDR and CDR2 SFDVKD. The V gene end was trimmed by 4 bases and the J gene end by 2 bases; junction bases not matched to a gene: 7. The CDR3 DNA sequence: TGTGCCACCAGTGACCCCGGGACAGGGAGACAAGAGACCCAGTACTTC. Translation: CATSDPGTGRQETQYF.

This clonotype has at least ten counts. The J gene is TRBJ2-5, the V gene TRBV6-6; D remains ambiguous. Trimming cost V 2 bases and J 4 bases, with 11 bases left between them. CDR1 is MNHNY, CDR2 SVGAGI, per germline (reference sequence). This CDR3 region has 14 residues. CDR3 nucleotide sequence: TGTGCCAGCAGTTACCGTCCCTACCTAGAGACCCAGTACTTC. Translated: CASSYRPYLETQYF.

This clonotype was observed a few times. The chain couples TRBV12-3 or TRBV12-4 to TRBJ2-5, with a tentative D call TRBD1 (6 bases). The CDR3 sequence is 14 residues long. V gave up 5 bases and J gave up 0 bases, with 10 bases separating them. The CDR3: CASSQGRNQETQYF. The CDR3 DNA sequence: TGTGCCAGCAGTCAGGGGAGAAACCAAGAGACCCAGTACTTC.

This chain connects TRBV2 to TRBJ2-7, with 9 bases fitting TRBD1. V gave up 8 bases and J gave up 6 bases; unmatched junction bases: 11. The CDR3 totals 14 residues. Germline V CDR1 and CDR2: SNHLY, FYNNEI. In DNA, the CDR3 is TGTGCCAGCGGGGGCGGGACAGGGTTGGTCGAGCAGTACTTC. Residues: CASGGGTGLVEQYF.

The rearrangement links TRBV20-1 to TRBJ2-7; TRBD1 is a possible D gene (6 bases). This CDR3 comprises 14 residues. V was trimmed by 1 base and J by 3 bases, leaving 13 bases between them. Germline CDR1 reads DFQATT; CDR2 reads SNEGSKA (reference sequence). CDR3 in amino acids: CSARVLRQVYEQYF. The CDR3 DNA reads as TGCAGTGCTAGAGTTCTTCGACAGGTCTACGAGCAGTACTTC.

The chain uses TRBV29-1 and TRBJ2-7; the match to TRBD2 covers 9 bases. The CDR3 consists of 13 residues. Germline V gene sequence: CDR1 SQVTM, CDR2 ANQGSEA. With 3 bases clipped from V and 2 bases from J, the junction kept 2 bases outside the gene matches. The CDR3 nucleotides read TGCAGCGTTGAGCTAGCGGGGACCTACGAGCAGTACTTC. Its translation: CSVELAGTYEQYF.

This clonotype has at least ten counts. The chain has TRBV9 and TRBJ2-7, with D possibly being TRBD1 (6 bases). The CDR3 has 14 amino acids. Germline V gives CDR1 SGDLS, CDR2 YYNGEE. Trimming left V 4 bases short and J 5 bases short, with 16 bases between. As DNA, the CDR3 is TGTGCCAGCAGCCTCAGGGGAGTTAAGGACGAGCAGTACTTC. Protein sequence: CASSLRGVKDEQYF. The variable domain in full, with the rest retrieved from reference TRBV9 and TRBJ2-7, is DSGVTQTPKHLITATGQRVTLRCSPRSGDLSVYWYQQSLDQGLQFLIQYYNGEERAKGNILERFSAQQFPDLHSELNLSSLELGDSALYFCASSLRGVKDEQYFGPGTRLTVT.

The sample holds many counts of this clonotype. The J gene is TRBJ1-1, the V gene TRBV19, with a weak D call TRBD1 (5 bases). The CDR3 has 12 residues. V was trimmed by 6 bases and J by 8 bases, leaving 13 bases between them. Germline assignment: CDR1 LNHDA and CDR2 SQIVND (reference sequence). For the CDR3, the DNA is TGTGCCAGTAGAGGGGCGACAGCAGAAGCTTTCTTT. This translates into CASRGATAEAFF.

This clonotype was found once. V is TRBV10-3 and J is TRBJ1-3, with D possibly TRBD1 on 6 matching bases. Trimming removed 6 bases at V and 5 bases at J, with 20 bases between. The CDR3 is 16 amino acids. Germline CDR1 reads ENHRY; CDR2 reads SYGVKD. The CDR3 sequence is CAISHRDKYDRNTIYF. CDR3 bases: TGTGCCATCAGCCACCGGGACAAGTACGACCGAAACACCATATATTTT.

V and J are TRBV29-1 and TRBJ1-2; TRBD1 matches at 7 bases. The CDR3 runs to 17 residues. Germline V lookup: CDR1 SQVTM, CDR2 ANQGSEA. Trimming removed 2 bases from V and 3 bases from J; junction bases left unmatched: 15. CDR3 coding DNA: TGCAGCGTTGAACGCCTCAGAAGACAGGGAAAGGACTATGGCTACACCTTC. As protein: CSVERLRRQGKDYGYTF.

This clonotype appeared many times. This chain uses TRBV24-1 with TRBJ2-3; D is unclear. V was pared by 5 bases and J by 4 bases, with 6 bases between. Germline CDR1 is KGHDR and CDR2 is SFDVKD. The CDR3 has 12 amino acids. As DNA, the CDR3 is TGTGCCACCAGTGGTGGGCCAGATACGCAGTATTTT. It translates to CATSGGPDTQYF.

The chain combines TRBV7-9 with TRBJ2-7; 8 bases are a match to TRBD2. With V trimmed by 1 base and J by 2 bases, 4 bases remained unmatched. The CDR3 extends over 15 amino acids. Germline lookup yields CDR1 SEHNR and CDR2 FQNEAQ (reference sequence). CDR3 protein: CASSLGGLGTYEQYF. The CDR3 DNA sequence: TGTGCCAGCAGCTTAGGGGGACTAGGTACCTACGAGCAGTACTTC.

This clonotype came up many times. The CDR3 coding sequence is TGTGCCACCAGTGATTTAGCTCGGACAGCTAGGGCTGGAAACACCATATATTTT. This sequence encodes CATSDLARTARAGNTIYF. The chain joins TRBV24-1 to TRBJ1-3; D is perhaps TRBD1 (6 bases). V was shortened by 1 base and J by 2 bases, with 17 bases between the two germline ends. The germline CDR1 and CDR2 sequences are KGHDR and SFDVKD. The CDR3 extends over 18 amino acids.